This T cell receptor beta chain comes out of a study of shared clonotypes between healthy human individuals. V lost 2 bases, J lost 1 base, and 7 bases lay in between. Germline loops: CDR1 SGDLS, CDR2 YYNGEE. The length of the CDR3 is 15 residues. This table comes from immunoSEQ multiplex PCR, and its TCRdb copy is limited to in-frame clones, with some not included. The sample includes about 2.2 million clones, over 85% seen only once; the top ten take about 1.7%. Findings and caveats of the study: A few donors held about 5% of naive CD4 clonotypes in common. It was the non-shared clonotypes that had lower generation probabilities than clonotypes shared by all four donors. Represented diversity, genetic and exposure-history alike, was limited by few donors.

Notes on this clone: Its antigen remains unknown.

As defined, naive CD8 cells were CD45RO-negative and positively selected for CCR7, with terminally differentiated effector memory CD45RA+ cells excluded. Donors, healthy HIV-negative adults, lacked recent acute infections or vaccinations. The chain combines TRBV9 with TRBJ2-6; no definite D call. This sequence was found in a man between 18 and 29 years old in good health. Some clones in this sample may be carry-over from other donors' samples. Sample: naive CD8+ T cells from PBMCs. In DNA, the CDR3 is TGTGCCAGCAGCGTTAGGTGGTCTGGGGCCAACGTCCTGACTTTC. Its translation is CASSVRWSGANVLTF.